The entry that follows covers one TCR beta chain sequence. Its antigen is still unknown. The germline V gene has CDR1 SGHRS and CDR2 YFSETQ. The CDR3 runs 14 residues. V dropped 1 base and J dropped 7 bases, with 9 bases sitting between them. The sample comes from a study of cytotoxic CD8 clonotypes in ibrutinib-treated CLL. Study information: Among the patients, 10 to 11 presented as relapsed/refractory and about 15 as treatment-naive; fewer than 18 showed unmutated IGHV. Study-level findings and limits: Contraction or stability on treatment characterized the public clonotypes, which were uncommon. Relative to age-matched healthy donors, clonality at baseline was higher, and it tracked circulating CD8+ T-cell counts.

TCRdb's table, derived via immunoSEQ multiplex PCR, lists solely in-frame clones and lacks some. The sample has around 97,000 clones; 60% to 80% are singletons. This TCR derives from a human donor with chronic lymphocytic leukemia. V is TRBV5-1 and J is TRBJ1-6, with D tentatively TRBD1 (6 bases). The sequences come from PBMCs, collected after 12 months of ibrutinib treatment. Here the CDR3 DNA reads TGCGCCAGCAGCTTGTGGACAGAAAATTCACCCCTCCACTTT. Amino acids: CASSLWTENSPLHF.